This TCR beta chain was identified during a study of blood T cell repertoires in COVID-19. Individuals drawn from 20 to 30 US areas were roughly 18 to 89 years old. Resolution of symptoms, clearance, or two negative PCRs was present in recovered Cohort 3 donors. The CDR3 sequence is 14 residues long. In germline, CDR1 is MNHEY, CDR2 SMNVEV (reference sequence). V was pared by 6 bases and J by 2 bases, with 5 bases of the junction left unmatched. Libraries were prepared by immunoSEQ multiplex PCR; TCRdb keeps only in-frame clonotypes and omits some of them. The sample holds fewer than 350,000 clones, roughly 90% seen once.

Material for sequencing was PBMCs or T cells enriched from blood (not recorded which). The genes are TRBV27 and TRBJ2-3; 7 bases are a match to TRBD1. The clonotype was recovered from a woman under 40 who had recovered from COVID-19. The CDR3 DNA sequence: TGTGCCAGCAGCGACAGGGATCACACAGATACGCAGTATTTT. This gives the protein CASSDRDHTDTQYF.